The 18 T cell receptor beta chains below all came from one sample that was sequenced in a study of shared clonotypes between healthy human individuals. Data came from immunoSEQ multiplex PCR; TCRdb stores just in-frame clones and leaves some out. The sample includes 170,000 or so clones, approximately 70% of them seen just once. Source material: memory CD4+ T cells sorted from blood. Subset of the sample: CD45RA-negative fraction. These receptor sequences come from a man younger than 45 in good health.

CDR3 amino acids: CASSLAGTGEGYTF. DNA for the CDR3: TGTGCCAGCAGCTTAGCGGGGACAGGGGAAGGCTACACCTTC. The rearrangement joins TRBV7-9 to TRBJ1-2; 10 nucleotides match TRBD1. Germline V gives CDR1 SEHNR, CDR2 FQNEAQ (reference sequence). With 0 bases clipped from V and 8 bases from J, the junction kept 3 bases outside the gene matches. The CDR3 is made up of 14 amino acids.

The CDR3 loop reads CAISEPGQGYNEQFF. CDR3 DNA: TGTGCCATCAGTGAACCGGGACAGGGATACAATGAGCAGTTCTTC. The chain joins TRBV10-3 to TRBJ2-1, with TRBD1 matching over 9 bases. The V gene end was trimmed by 3 bases and the J gene end by 4 bases; junction bases not matched to a gene: 4. The CDR3 extends over 15 amino acids. The germline V gene has CDR1 ENHRY and CDR2 SYGVKD.

This rearrangement joins TRBV7-9 to TRBJ2-7; the D gene is possibly TRBD2 (6 bases). CDR3 size: 14 residues. CDR1 and CDR2 from the germline V gene are SEHNR and FQNEAQ (reference sequence). Between the trimmed V and J ends, which lost 8 bases and 3 bases, there was a span of 17 bases. Written as DNA, the CDR3 is TGTGCCAGCTCCTTGGGCGGGATTGTCTACGAGCAGTACTTC. Translating it yields CASSLGGIVYEQYF.

This rearrangement joins TRBV13 to TRBJ1-5, with TRBD1 matching over 7 bases. CDR1 is PRHDT and CDR2 is FYEKMQ in the germline V gene (reference sequence). The CDR3 is 16 residues long. V dropped 2 bases and J dropped 7; count of bases not matched to a gene: 11. The CDR3 is CASSLSSPKQGQPQHF. CDR3 DNA sequence: TGTGCCAGCAGCTTATCATCGCCGAAACAGGGGCAGCCCCAGCATTTT.

The chain carries TRBV6-5 and TRBJ1-2; D not certain. The V gene's germline CDR1 is MNHEY and CDR2 SVGAGI. This CDR3 comprises 14 residues. Trimming shortened V by 10 bases and J by 5 bases, and 20 bases separated the two germline ends. CDR3 sequence reads: CATTTPAVGYGYTF. In nucleotides, the CDR3 is TGTGCCACTACGACCCCCGCGGTCGGGTATGGCTACACCTTC.

The gene calls are TRBV18 and TRBJ2-2, with TRBD2 matching 8 bases. The CDR3 extends over 20 amino acids. Trimming removed 2 bases from V and 0 bases from J; junction bases left unmatched: 14. Germline V gene sequence: CDR1 KGHSH, CDR2 LQKENI. In DNA, the CDR3 is TGTGCCAGCTCACCATGGGAGGGGAGCAGCGGGAGACCGAACACCGGGGAGCTGTTTTTT. Amino acids: CASSPWEGSSGRPNTGELFF. Using reference TRBV18 and TRBJ2-2 for the parts outside the CDR3, the full variable domain is NAGVMQNPRHLVRRRGQEARLRCSPMKGHSHVYWYRQLPEEGLKFMVYLQKENIIDESGMPKERFSAEFPKEGPSILRIQQVVRGDSAAYFCASSPWEGSSGRPNTGELFFGEGSRLTVL.

CDR3: CASSVSASSGNTIYF. The CDR3 DNA follows: TGTGCCAGCAGCGTATCAGCTAGCTCTGGAAACACCATATATTTT. The rearrangement joins TRBV9 to TRBJ1-3, with D unclear. Trimming pared 1 base from V and 0 bases from J, leaving 8 bases between. The CDR3 has 15 amino acids. Per the germline V gene, CDR1 is SGDLS and CDR2 is YYNGEE. The variable domain in full, completed from reference TRBV9 and TRBJ1-3, reads DSGVTQTPKHLITATGQRVTLRCSPRSGDLSVYWYQQSLDQGLQFLIQYYNGEERAKGNILERFSAQQFPDLHSELNLSSLELGDSALYFCASSVSASSGNTIYFGEGSWLTVV.

J is TRBJ1-1 and V is TRBV10-3; D is unclear. V shed 8 bases and J shed 1 base, with 5 bases lying between them. The CDR3 covers 11 residues. The germline V gene encodes CDR1 ENHRY and CDR2 SYGVKD. The CDR3 DNA reads as TGTGCCATCGCGGGGAACACTGAAGCTTTCTTT. As protein: CAIAGNTEAFF.

The chain employs TRBV5-1 and TRBJ2-2, with TRBD2 identical over 10 bases. The CDR3 sequence is 15 residues long. The V gene's germline CDR1 is SGHRS and CDR2 YFSETQ. V shed 2 bases, J shed 4 bases, and the junction held 2 bases outside the gene matches. The CDR3 nucleotides are TGCGCCAGCAGCTTCCTAGCGGGAGTCACCGGGGAGCTGTTTTTT. Protein product: CASSFLAGVTGELFF.

CDR3 protein: CARDTGVVEQYF. In DNA form, the CDR3 reads TGTGCCAGGGATACAGGGGTGGTCGAGCAGTACTTC. This chain uses TRBV6-4 with TRBJ2-7; TRBD1 aligns across 7 bases. V shed 9 bases, J shed 6 bases, and the junction held 8 bases outside the gene matches. CDR1 is MRHNA, CDR2 SNTAGT, per germline. CDR3 length: 12 amino acids.

The chain uses TRBV10-1 and TRBJ2-3, with 7 bases aligning to TRBD2. Germline assignment: CDR1 WNHNN and CDR2 SYGVQD (reference sequence). CDR3 length: 14 residues. Trimming cost V 10 bases and J 1 base; bases outside gene matches: 8. The CDR3 nucleotides read TGCGCCACGACCCGGGGAGGGGGCACAGATACGCAGTATTTT. As protein: CATTRGGGTDTQYF.

The rearrangement links TRBV5-1 to TRBJ2-2; D is perhaps TRBD2 (6 bases). Deletions cut 1 base from V and 8 bases from J, with 15 bases between. The CDR3 contains 15 residues. The germline gives CDR1 SGHRS, CDR2 YFSETQ. The CDR3 is CASSLQAGSTGELFF. CDR3 nucleotides: TGCGCCAGCAGCTTGCAAGCCGGGAGTACTGGGGAGCTGTTTTTT.

The genes are TRBV7-2 and TRBJ2-1; D may match TRBD1 or TRBD2 (5 bases each). V was pared by 1 base and J by 10 bases, with 8 bases between. The CDR3 covers 12 residues. Looked up from germline, CDR1 is SGHTA and CDR2 is FQGNSA. CDR3 bases: TGTGCCAGCAGCTTAGGTGGGGGAGAGCAGTTCTTC. It is translated as CASSLGGGEQFF. The full variable domain, in which reference TRBV7-2 and TRBJ2-1 provide the parts outside the CDR3, is GAGVSQSPSNKVTEKGKDVELRCDPISGHTALYWYRQSLGQGLEFLIYFQGNSAPDKSGLPSDRFSAERTGGSVSTLTIQRTQQEDSAVYLCASSLGGGEQFFGPGTRLTVL.

Only a few counts were recorded for this clone. V is TRBV7-8 and J is TRBJ1-5, with 9 bases aligning to TRBD1. This CDR3 region has 15 residues. J was trimmed by 5 bases and V by 4 bases; bases with no gene match: 6. Germline values: CDR1 SGHVS, CDR2 FQNEAQ. CDR3 residues: CASSSGTGRYQPQHF. DNA for the CDR3: TGTGCCAGCAGCTCGGGGACAGGGAGATATCAGCCCCAGCATTTT.

The chain is built from TRBV28 and TRBJ2-6, with D possibly matching TRBD2 (6 bases). From germline, CDR1 is MDHEN and CDR2 SYDVKM. V lost 3 bases, J lost 0 bases, and 15 bases lay in between. The CDR3 covers 18 residues. The CDR3 sequence is CASSLSGGMSSGANVLTF. The CDR3 DNA reads TGTGCCAGCAGTTTGAGCGGCGGGATGAGCTCTGGGGCCAACGTCCTGACTTTC.

The chain combines TRBV11-2 with TRBJ2-3; D call uncertain. The CDR3 has 15 amino acids. V was trimmed by 1 base and J by 2 bases, leaving 10 bases between them. Germline V CDR1 and CDR2: SGHAT, FQNNGV. The DNA of the CDR3 is TGTGCCAGCAGCTTAGTCGGCTATATCACAGATACGCAGTATTTT. It yields the protein CASSLVGYITDTQYF.

This sequence joins TRBV25-1 and TRBJ2-3; 9 bases map to TRBD1. The CDR3 is made up of 16 amino acids. Germline V gene data show CDR1 as MGHDK and CDR2 as SYGVNS. With V trimmed by 5 bases and J by 4 bases, 10 bases remained unmatched. CDR3 region: CASSPPGQGGADTQYF. DNA for the CDR3: TGTGCCAGCAGTCCGCCGGGACAGGGAGGTGCAGATACGCAGTATTTT.

This clone was seen a handful of times. The chain recombines TRBV5-1 with TRBJ1-2; 11 bases fit TRBD1. The CDR3 contains 14 residues. From germline, CDR1 is SGHRS and CDR2 YFSETQ. V gave up 4 bases and J gave up 7 bases; unmatched junction bases: 6. The DNA of the CDR3 is TGCGCCAGCAGCGAACCGGGACAGGGGGGTGGCTACACCTTC. Translation gives CASSEPGQGGGYTF.